Shown below are 26 T cell receptor beta chains from a single sample sequenced in a study of synovial regulatory T cells in juvenile arthritis. Generated by immunoSEQ multiplex PCR, the TCRdb table keeps only in-frame clones and is missing some. In total, the table holds 7,500 to 10,000 clones. The source material was Treg cells from blood. Stated subset: remaining (HLA-DR-negative) circulating blood Treg cells. The receptors shown here come from a donor younger than 30 with juvenile idiopathic arthritis.

The V call is TRBV18, the J call TRBJ1-1; TCRdb reports TRBD1, a call that lacks DNA to check it against. This CDR3 comprises 14 residues. The entry carries no DNA sequence. Germline V gene lookup returns CDR1 KGHSH and CDR2 LQKENI. The chain's CDR3 is CASSPQGVGTEAFF.

The CDR3 loop reads CASSLVGVAKNIQYF. The J gene is TRBJ2-4, the V gene TRBV7-2. Germline V CDR1 and CDR2: SGHTA, FQGNSA. This CDR3 is 15 amino acids long. The record lacks a DNA sequence.

The chain combines TRBV5-1 with TRBJ2-2; TCRdb's assignment of TRBD1 cannot be checked, as there is no DNA. Looked up from germline, CDR1 is SGHRS and CDR2 is YFSETQ. This CDR3 region has 21 residues. DNA for this receptor is not on file. CDR3 loop: CASSLAGPGASARMATGELFF.

V and J are TRBV18 and TRBJ2-7; TCRdb lists TRBD1, though no DNA is available to test this call. Germline values: CDR1 KGHSH, CDR2 LQKENI. The CDR3 is 14 residues long. No coding sequence is recorded. CDR3 protein: CASSPTGGSWEQYF.

The chain carries TRBV4-2 and TRBJ1-3. The CDR3 consists of 12 residues. No coding sequence is recorded. CDR1 LGHNA and CDR2 YNFKEQ come from the germline V gene. This CDR3 reads CASSQGGNTIYF.

The gene calls are TRBV2 and TRBJ1-4. This CDR3 is 14 amino acids long. No DNA appears here. Looked up from germline, CDR1 is SNHLY and CDR2 is FYNNEI. The CDR3 is CASRNQGVNEKLFF.

J is TRBJ2-2 and V is TRBV4-1; TCRdb proposes TRBD2, but this gene call is untestable without DNA. Per the germline V gene, CDR1 is MGHRA and CDR2 is YSYEKL. The CDR3 loop spans 14 amino acids. Nucleotide data are not available. The CDR3 spells CASSQRLAGGELFF.

The chain joins TRBV10-1 to TRBJ1-3. This CDR3 contains 18 residues. Only the protein sequence is given. The germline V gene encodes CDR1 WNHNN and CDR2 SYGVQD (reference sequence). The CDR3 here is CASSEYPGGLTSGNTIYF.

CDR3 sequence reads: CASSVRSQGGYGYTF. The chain couples TRBV5-4 to TRBJ1-2. This CDR3 contains 15 residues. DNA for this receptor is not on file. Germline assignment: CDR1 SGHNT and CDR2 YYREEE (reference sequence). The entire variable domain, with the rest obtained from reference TRBV5-4 and TRBJ1-2, is as follows: ETGVTQSPTHLIKTRGQQVTLRCSSQSGHNTVSWYQQALGQGPQFIFQYYREEENGRGNFPPRFSGLQFPNYSSELNVNALELDDSALYLCASSVRSQGGYGYTFGSGTRLTVV.

The V call is TRBV6-5, the J call TRBJ1-4. There are 11 residues in the CDR3. There is no recorded DNA. Per the germline V gene, CDR1 is MNHEY and CDR2 is SVGAGI. CDR3 protein: CASRSLEKLFF.

The genes are TRBV19 and TRBJ2-3. This CDR3 is 14 amino acids long. Only the protein is available. The V gene's germline CDR1 is LNHDA and CDR2 SQIVND (reference sequence). CDR3 sequence: CASSIGPNTDTQYF.

The chain employs TRBV6-6 and TRBJ1-6. The CDR3 extends over 16 amino acids. No DNA has been recorded. Looked up from germline, CDR1 is MNHNY and CDR2 is SVGAGI (reference sequence). CDR3 residues: CASTPHGGGGNSPLHF.

This chain uses TRBV2 with TRBJ1-2. This CDR3 spans 12 amino acids. No coding sequence is recorded. Germline V gene sequence: CDR1 SNHLY, CDR2 FYNNEI. This chain's CDR3 is CASSEEVYGYTF.

The J gene is TRBJ1-2, the V gene TRBV28; TCRdb outputs TRBD1, but without DNA this stays unchecked. The length of the CDR3 is 14 residues. DNA for this receptor is not on file. Looked up from germline, CDR1 is MDHEN and CDR2 is SYDVKM. Here the CDR3 reads CASSLSRDRISYTF.

The chain couples TRBV28 to TRBJ1-5. The V gene's germline CDR1 is MDHEN and CDR2 SYDVKM. This CDR3 is built from 12 residues. No DNA has been recorded. CDR3: CGTDSGDQPQHF.

The V call is TRBV5-1, the J call TRBJ2-3; TCRdb gives TRBD1 as the D gene, but with no DNA this cannot be confirmed. Germline V gene lookup returns CDR1 SGHRS and CDR2 YFSETQ. CDR3 size: 13 residues. The DNA is not on file. CDR3: CASSLGPTDTQYF.

The CDR3 loop reads CASSFRANTEAFF. The chain carries TRBV28 and TRBJ1-1; TCRdb calls TRBD1, which cannot be checked without DNA. CDR3 size: 13 residues. The DNA is not on file. The V gene's germline CDR1 is MDHEN and CDR2 SYDVKM.

V and J are TRBV27 and TRBJ2-7; TCRdb selects TRBD1, and the lack of DNA leaves this call unchecked. The CDR3 covers 14 residues. No DNA has been recorded. Germline V gives CDR1 MNHEY, CDR2 SMNVEV (reference sequence). The CDR3 spells CASSSTGVVDEQYF.

By frequency, this clone is medium-sized. The CDR3 region is CASSRANSGNTIYF. This sequence joins TRBV7-6 and TRBJ1-3. This CDR3 has 14 amino acids. No DNA is listed. The V gene's germline CDR1 is SGHVS and CDR2 FNYEAQ. Full variable domain (remainder filled in from reference TRBV7-6 and TRBJ1-3): GAGVSQSPRYKVTKRGQDVALRCDPISGHVSLYWYRQALGQGPEFLTYFNYEAQQDKSGLPNDRFSAERPEGSISTLTIQRTEQRDSAMYRCASSRANSGNTIYFGEGSWLTVV.

This rearrangement joins TRBV10-3 to TRBJ2-2; the D call from TCRdb, TRBD1, cannot be confirmed without DNA. CDR1 and CDR2 from the germline V gene are ENHRY and SYGVKD. This CDR3 has 16 amino acids. No nucleotide data were recorded. CDR3 protein: CAISSYRGSTTGELFF.

This chain uses TRBV7-9 with TRBJ2-2; TCRdb returns TRBD2, unconfirmable since there is no DNA. The length of the CDR3 is 14 residues. The DNA sequence is not available. Germline V CDR1 and CDR2: SEHNR, FQNEAQ (reference sequence). The CDR3 region is CASSPVMNTGELFF.

V is TRBV19 and J is TRBJ2-5; the TCRdb call, TRBD1, lacks DNA for checking. The CDR3 runs 14 residues. Only the protein is available. Per the germline V gene, CDR1 is LNHDA and CDR2 is SQIVND (reference sequence). The CDR3 region is CASGDRKYQETQYF. The full variable domain, in which reference TRBV19 and TRBJ2-5 provide the parts outside the CDR3, is DGGITQSPKYLFRKEGQNVTLSCEQNLNHDAMYWYRQDPGQGLRLIYYSQIVNDFQKGDIAEGYSVSREKKESFPLTVTSAQKNPTAFYLCASGDRKYQETQYFGPGTRLLVL.

This chain links TRBV5-5 with TRBJ2-7; with no DNA, the TCRdb D assignment of TRBD1 cannot be verified. The CDR3 runs to 15 residues. No DNA appears here. The germline V gene has CDR1 SGHKS and CDR2 YYEKEE (reference sequence). The CDR3 sequence: CASGSGTGFFGEQYF. The full variable domain, completed using reference TRBV5-5 and TRBJ2-7, is DAGVTQSPTHLIKTRGQQVTLRCSPISGHKSVSWYQQVLGQGPQFIFQYYEKEERGRGNFPDRFSARQFPNYSSELNVNALLLGDSALYLCASGSGTGFFGEQYFGPGTRLTVT.

This chain joins TRBV5-8 and TRBJ2-7; TCRdb outputs TRBD1, but without DNA this stays unchecked. The CDR3 has 15 residues. Nucleotide data are not available. Germline loops: CDR1 SGHTS, CDR2 YDEGEE. Here the CDR3 reads CASSWMTGAVYEQYF.

The chain combines TRBV7-2 with TRBJ2-7. The CDR3 runs to 15 residues. No DNA is listed. The germline V gene encodes CDR1 SGHTA and CDR2 FQGNSA. CDR3 loop: CASSLGGQLLYEQYF.

The chain recombines TRBV7-9 with TRBJ2-6; as DNA is missing, the TRBD1 call by TCRdb cannot be tested. In germline, CDR1 is SEHNR, CDR2 FQNEAQ (reference sequence). This CDR3 is 17 amino acids long. The DNA is unrecorded. CDR3 sequence: CASSQSRGRDGANVLTF.